Described below is a single T cell receptor beta chain sequence and its context. Its specificity is not known. Germline values: CDR1 DFQATT, CDR2 SNEGSKA (reference sequence). V shed 3 bases and J shed 4 bases, with 16 bases lying between them. The CDR3 has 15 amino acids. Researchers made TCR beta libraries by using iRepertoire HTBI primers and running Arm-PCR on CDR3 regions. Original analysis: The identification of under 65 TRBV and 14 to 15 TRBJ segments was made across samples. In TCRdb, the multiplex PCR reads were re-called with MiXCR into one record per CDR3 protein. None of the V and J calls come from the authors' own analysis; TCRdb made them. The data hold fewer than 650,000 distinct CDR3 sequences, with around 17% observed a single time. The sample originates from a study of regulatory T cells in long-lasting Graves disease. Broader study findings: Compared with new cases, persistent Graves' patients showed reduced TCR diversity.

Time point given: newly diagnosed GD, antithyroid drugs for less than 3 months. Following extraction of RNA from PBMCs, that RNA was used to make the TCR library. This same sample was also taken into another study, of T cells in Graves' hyperthyroidism and ophthalmopathy. That work states: Hyperthyroidism was newly diagnosed in patients aged 18 to 65 (duration under 2 months). Blood also showed most of the thyroid clonotypes that were expanded above 0.001.

This rearrangement joins TRBV20-1 to TRBJ2-1; D possibly corresponds to TRBD1 (6 bases). The TCR originated in a woman aged 25 to 39 with Graves disease. The specimen comprised peripheral blood mononuclear cells (PBMCs), sampled at new diagnosis, from a patient treated with antithyroid drugs. Here the CDR3 reads CSASGGSSGYNEQFF. As DNA, the CDR3 is TGCAGTGCTAGTGGGGGCTCCTCCGGGTACAATGAGCAGTTCTTC.